A selection of T cell receptor beta chains follows, all from one sample in a study of blood T cells in healthy people across ages. MiXCR, applied by TCRdb to the 5' RACE reads, yields one record per CDR3 protein. This table has over 700,000 distinct CDR3 sequences, 25% appearing once. This sample was also put to use in a study of T cells of mothers and their children.

Sequencing was carried out using blood. The origin of the receptors is a boy between 10 and 17 years old in good health. Both conserved end residues are trimmed from each CDR3. Each record gives: V gene, J gene, CDR3 protein.

v_gene: TRBV20-1; j_gene: TRBJ2-3; CDR3aa: SAREGLVASTDTQY
v_gene: TRBV12-3/TRBV12-4; j_gene: TRBJ1-4; CDR3aa: ASSPGEGLDEKLF
v_gene: TRBV11-2; j_gene: TRBJ2-3; CDR3aa: ASSFPTDHTDTQY
v_gene: TRBV11-2; j_gene: TRBJ2-1; CDR3aa: ASSSGVNNEQF
v_gene: TRBV7-2; j_gene: TRBJ2-4; CDR3aa: ASSLMTGGVIN
v_gene: TRBV7-9; j_gene: TRBJ1-2; CDR3aa: ASSLARQSYGYT
v_gene: TRBV27; j_gene: TRBJ1-6; CDR3aa: ASNVLSSYNSPLH
v_gene: TRBV25-1; j_gene: TRBJ2-1; CDR3aa: ASSAQEWDRAPNEQF
v_gene: TRBV14; j_gene: TRBJ2-2; CDR3aa: ASSKRLAGNTGELF
v_gene: TRBV11-2; j_gene: TRBJ2-5; CDR3aa: ASSPRYQETQY
v_gene: TRBV4-1; j_gene: TRBJ2-5; CDR3aa: ASSQDLIFGETQY
v_gene: TRBV7-2; j_gene: TRBJ2-5; CDR3aa: ASSDRTSAAKETQY
v_gene: TRBV5-1; j_gene: TRBJ2-2; CDR3aa: ASKDREIAGELF